This T cell receptor (beta chain) was obtained from a study of shared clonotypes between healthy human individuals. Germline CDR1 and CDR2: MGHRA and YSYEKL. The CDR3 contains 12 residues. V was cut by 6 bases and J by 5 bases, with 9 bases left in between. The authors ran the assay at deep level. Here immunoSEQ multiplex PCR was the method, and the copy in TCRdb shows in-frame clones only, minus some. The sample has some 480,000 clones, approximately 79% seen once; the top ten hold about an eighth. The sample comprised PBMCs. The clonotype originates from a woman aged 40 to 55 in good health. Some clones in this sample may be carry-over from other donors' samples. The V call is TRBV4-1, the J call TRBJ2-3; weak D call: TRBD2 (6 bases). Here the CDR3 reads CASRRSGDTQYF. The DNA for the CDR3 is TGCGCCAGCAGGCGTAGCGGAGATACGCAGTATTTT.